This TCR beta chain was retrieved from a study of Graves' ophthalmopathy and Graves' hyperthyroidism. Study-level points and caveats: Also, most clonotypes expanded in the thyroid above 0.001 frequency appeared in blood.

Germline CDR1 is MNHEY and CDR2 is SVGEGT. V gave up 0 bases and J gave up 6 bases, with 18 bases separating them. This CDR3 region has 17 residues. This clonotype occurred a few times. Its antigen is currently unknown. Amplification from RNA transcripts yielded the TCR beta CDR3 regions. HTBI primers were used in a first-round RT-PCR, which preceded a second-round multiplex PCR. TCRdb reanalysed the multiplex PCR reads using MiXCR and keeps one entry per CDR3 protein. The top ten hold approximately 7% of the sample, which has about 400,000 distinct CDR3 sequences, 15% to 19% seen once. The starting material, more than 8 ml of fresh peripheral blood, provided the PBMCs.

Sample: peripheral blood. The chain carries TRBV6-2 or TRBV6-3 and TRBJ2-1, with D maybe TRBD2 (7 bases). The origin of this receptor is a woman younger than 35 with stable Graves' hyperthyroidism. The CDR3 loop reads CASSYSERGGGGNEQFF. CDR3 coding DNA: TGTGCCAGCAGTTACTCGGAGAGGGGGGGGGGCGGCAATGAGCAGTTCTTC.